The 30 T cell receptor beta chains reported below all come from one sample, sequenced in a study of Graves' ophthalmopathy and Graves' hyperthyroidism (dated by TCRdb to the late 2010s). For sequencing, an Illumina HiSeq 2000 was employed. TCR beta CDR3 regions were amplified from RNA transcripts for repertoire sequencing. The first round was an RT-PCR using HTBI primers with the Qiagen OneStep RT-PCR kit, and this first round was followed by a second-round multiplex PCR, then size selection and purification. The raw public data were reprocessed by TCRdb itself: fastp quality trimming at Q25, MiXCR clonotype calling, in-frame beta chains only. Rows matching on CDR3 protein sequence are summarized as one entry with the most common DNA and genes. The sample table records about 420,000 distinct CDR3 sequences; more than 20% of these occur just once. The ten top clones hold 2.5% to 3.5% of the sample.

Sequences were obtained from peripheral blood. These receptors all come from a woman aged 18-29 years with stable Graves' hyperthyroidism. Donor details come from another sample of the same person, matched by shared clones.

The sample holds many counts of this clonotype. V is TRBV4-2 and J is TRBJ1-1; D gene uncertain. With 0 bases removed from V and 5 bases from J, the gap between germline ends came to 10 bases. The CDR3 sequence is 14 residues long. In germline, CDR1 is LGHNA, CDR2 YNFKEQ. CDR3 loop: CASSQDGRGTEAFF. CDR3 DNA sequence: TGTGCCAGCAGCCAAGATGGGCGCGGTACTGAAGCTTTCTTT.

As to this clonotype: At one end, the junction sequence differs from germline, possibly due to a read error. The rearrangement links TRBV9 to TRBJ2-1; 7 nucleotides line up with TRBD2. The CDR3 runs to 14 residues. Germline lookup yields CDR1 SGDLS and CDR2 YYNGEE. CDR3 amino acids: CASCVETSVNEQFF. In DNA, the CDR3 is TGTGCCAGCTGCGTAGAAACTAGCGTGAATGAGCAGTTCTTC.

The chain links TRBV10-3 to TRBJ2-2; 8 nucleotides line up with TRBD1. CDR3 length equals 15 residues. CDR1 ENHRY and CDR2 SYGVKD come from the germline V gene. V was clipped by 6 bases and J by 3 bases; unmatched bases: 6. The CDR3 protein is CAISPGTGYTGELFF. CDR3 sequence (DNA): TGTGCCATCAGCCCCGGGACAGGATACACCGGGGAGCTGTTTTTT.

In its sample, this clonotype was seen many times. This rearrangement joins TRBV7-2 to TRBJ1-5; D uncertain. The CDR3 runs to 14 residues. V was clipped by 4 bases and J by 3 bases, with 10 bases between them. CDR1 is SGHTA, CDR2 FQGNSA, per germline. The CDR3, as DNA: TGTGCCAGCAGCTCGCGGGCTACCAATCAGCCCCAGCATTTT. This gives the protein CASSSRATNQPQHF.

This clonotype was seen ten or more times. The rearrangement links TRBV6-5 to TRBJ1-1; D may be TRBD1 (6 bases). The germline V gene has CDR1 MNHEY and CDR2 SVGAGI. The CDR3 totals 16 residues. Trimming cost V 2 bases and J 3 bases, with 16 bases left between them. CDR3 in amino acids: CASSYTWTVGDTEAFF. The CDR3 nucleotides read TGTGCCAGCAGTTACACTTGGACAGTCGGCGACACTGAAGCTTTCTTT.

This clonotype was seen many times. V gene TRBV7-9 combines with J gene TRBJ2-7, with D tentatively TRBD1 (6 bases). There are 13 residues in the CDR3. Germline CDR1 reads SEHNR; CDR2 reads FQNEAQ (reference sequence). The V end lost 4 bases, the J end lost 5 bases, and 12 bases lay between the germline ends. This CDR3 is CASSSGQTHEQYF. The CDR3 nucleotides read TGTGCCAGCAGCTCCGGACAGACCCACGAGCAGTACTTC.

This clonotype was picked up many times. This chain links TRBV11-2 with TRBJ1-1; D unresolved. This CDR3 region has 15 residues. CDR1 SGHAT and CDR2 FQNNGV come from the germline V gene. V lost 3 bases and J 0 bases, leaving 11 bases between the germline ends. CDR3 coding DNA: TGTGCCAGCAGCTTGTCGATGGCTGTGAACACTGAAGCTTTCTTT. It specifies CASSLSMAVNTEAFF.

This clonotype was found many times. The rearrangement uses TRBV2 and TRBJ2-7; 7 bases match TRBD1. With 6 bases clipped from V and 4 bases from J, the junction kept 6 bases outside the gene matches. The germline gives CDR1 SNHLY, CDR2 FYNNEI. This CDR3 is built from 13 residues. DNA for the CDR3: TGTGCCAGCAGAATACAGGGGTGGTACGAGCAGTACTTC. The encoded protein is CASRIQGWYEQYF.

This clonotype was counted many times. The gene calls are TRBV6-1 and TRBJ2-3; D is ambiguous. Looked up from germline, CDR1 is MNHNS and CDR2 is SASEGT. The length of the CDR3 is 13 residues. Trimming took off 1 base at V and 1 base at J, with 3 bases between the two ends. DNA for the CDR3: TGTGCCAGCAGTGAAGTTGGCACAGATACGCAGTATTTT. Residues: CASSEVGTDTQYF.

The chain couples TRBV12-3 or TRBV12-4 to TRBJ1-2; D not certain. The CDR3 spans 13 residues. Trimming left V 5 bases short and J 0 bases short, with 7 bases between. The CDR3 loop is CASSPHTNYGYTF. In DNA form, the CDR3 reads TGTGCCAGCAGTCCCCACACTAACTATGGCTACACCTTC.

The chain carries TRBV12-3 or TRBV12-4 and TRBJ2-7; 11 bases fit TRBD1. The J segment lost 4 bases and the V segment lost 7 bases, leaving 12 bases of the junction unmatched. The CDR3 runs to 16 residues. DNA of the CDR3: TGTGCCAGCACTCCCGGGGTTGGACAGGGGGCATACGAGCAGTACTTC. Translated: CASTPGVGQGAYEQYF.

This clonotype was seen more than once but under ten times. The V call is TRBV6-1, the J call TRBJ1-5; no firm D call. Germline loops: CDR1 MNHNS, CDR2 SASEGT. This CDR3 region has 16 residues. Trimming took off 2 bases at V and 0 bases at J, with 11 bases between the two ends. The CDR3 coding sequence is TGTGCCAGCAGTGAACGGCGGATCTCTAGCAATCAGCCCCAGCATTTT. This gives the protein CASSERRISSNQPQHF.

Many counts were recorded for this clonotype. The chain joins TRBV2 to TRBJ1-2, with D uncertain. CDR3 length: 14 residues. V dropped 1 base and J dropped 6 bases, with 12 bases sitting between them. Germline lookup yields CDR1 SNHLY and CDR2 FYNNEI. CDR3 sequence: CASSEVRVSNGYTF. CDR3 nucleotides: TGTGCCAGCAGTGAAGTAAGGGTCTCCAATGGCTACACCTTC.

This clonotype was observed at least ten times. This chain links TRBV11-2 with TRBJ1-2, with a possible D match to TRBD1 (5 bases). From germline, CDR1 is SGHAT and CDR2 FQNNGV. The CDR3 sequence is 18 residues long. V lost 2 bases to trimming and J lost 3 bases, with 22 bases between them. CDR3 loop: CASSLLGRARASDYGYTF. The CDR3 DNA reads TGTGCCAGCAGCTTATTGGGCAGGGCGAGGGCCTCCGACTATGGCTACACCTTC.

In this sample, this clonotype turned up many times. The chain uses TRBV20-1 and TRBJ2-5, with TRBD2 as a possible D gene (6 bases). Trimming shortened V by 5 bases and J by 7 bases, and 26 bases separated the two germline ends. The germline V gene has CDR1 DFQATT and CDR2 SNEGSKA (reference sequence). The CDR3 spans 16 residues. In DNA form, the CDR3 reads TGCAGTGCTGACAGCGGTACTCGAGAGATCGGGAGGACCCAGTACTTC. Its translation is CSADSGTREIGRTQYF.

This clonotype was counted ten times or more. The chain combines TRBV6-1 with TRBJ2-5; D is unclear. The V end was cut by 0 bases, the J end by 5 bases, with 10 bases between. This CDR3 has 14 residues. Germline values: CDR1 MNHNS, CDR2 SASEGT. CDR3 region: CASSEADVVETQYF. The CDR3 bases are TGTGCCAGCAGTGAAGCTGACGTTGTTGAGACCCAGTACTTC.

The chain recombines TRBV11-1 with TRBJ1-3, with D perhaps matching TRBD1 (5 bases). With 1 base removed from V and 0 bases from J, the gap between germline ends came to 13 bases. This CDR3 is built from 17 residues. Looked up from germline, CDR1 is SGHAT and CDR2 is FQDESV (reference sequence). The CDR3, as DNA: TGTGCCAGCAGCTTAGTTTATTCAGGGTCCTCTGGAAACACCATATATTTT. This gives the protein CASSLVYSGSSGNTIYF.

With respect to this clonotype: It may be a read error: a sequence one base away is much more abundant. The chain uses TRBV6-1 and TRBJ1-2; D is ambiguous. From germline, CDR1 is MNHNS and CDR2 SASEGT. This CDR3 is 16 amino acids long. CDR3 DNA sequence: TGTGCCGGCAGTGAATCCGGGAGAGCCCTTTGGGTTGGCTACACCTTC. It translates to CAGSESGRALWVGYTF.

This chain connects TRBV27 to TRBJ1-2; 7 bases align to TRBD1. The CDR3 covers 14 residues. V gave up 5 bases and J gave up 4 bases; unmatched junction bases: 7. Germline V gene lookup returns CDR1 MNHEY and CDR2 SMNVEV (reference sequence). DNA of the CDR3: TGTGCCAGCAGTACCCGACAGGGATTCTATGGCTACACCTTC. This sequence encodes CASSTRQGFYGYTF.

This clonotype was seen many times. The chain recombines TRBV28 with TRBJ2-5; D unclear. Trimming cost V 1 base and J 5 bases, with 11 bases left between them. Per germline, CDR1 MDHEN and CDR2 SYDVKM. The CDR3 contains 14 residues. This chain's CDR3 is CASSLLGGLETQYF. The CDR3 DNA reads TGTGCCAGCAGTTTATTGGGCGGCTTGGAGACCCAGTACTTC. Supplemented by reference TRBV28 and TRBJ2-5, the full variable domain reads DVKVTQSSRYLVKRTGEKVFLECVQDMDHENMFWYRQDPGLGLRLIYFSYDVKMKEKGDIPEGYSVSREKKERFSLILESASTNQTSMYLCASSLLGGLETQYFGPGTRLLVL.

This clonotype was recorded at least ten times. Germline and junction disagree at one end, which may indicate a read error. The J gene is TRBJ1-2, the V gene TRBV20-1; a possible D gene is TRBD1 (6 bases). The CDR3 covers 13 residues. The V gene's germline CDR1 is DFQATT and CDR2 SNEGSKA (reference sequence). The CDR3, as DNA: TGCAGTGCTAGAGCGGTCGGGACAACGGGCGCGCCCTTC. This codes for CSARAVGTTGAPF.

This clonotype was recorded a few times. V gene TRBV2 combines with J gene TRBJ2-7, with D possibly called TRBD1 or TRBD2 (5 bases each). CDR1 is SNHLY, CDR2 FYNNEI, per germline. The CDR3 spans 17 residues. Trimming took off 7 bases at V and 3 bases at J, with 25 bases between the two ends. This chain's CDR3 is CASKFSEVMGPFYEQYF. In DNA form, the CDR3 reads TGTGCCAGCAAATTTTCGGAAGTAATGGGACCCTTCTACGAGCAGTACTTC.

The chain links TRBV7-8 to TRBJ2-7, with 7 bases that match TRBD1. Germline V gene data show CDR1 as SGHVS and CDR2 as FQNEAQ. The CDR3 contains 14 residues. V lost 3 bases and J lost 4; bases outside the gene matches: 6. Here the CDR3 reads CASSFRDSRYEQYF. The CDR3 nucleotides read TGTGCCAGCAGCTTTAGGGACAGTCGGTACGAGCAGTACTTC.

V usage is TRBV19 and J usage is TRBJ1-2; 8 bases are a match to TRBD1. V lost 5 bases to trimming and J lost 13 bases; unmatched junction nucleotides: 12. Germline V gives CDR1 LNHDA, CDR2 SQIVND (reference sequence). The CDR3 has 13 residues. The CDR3 region is CASSEIYRGSSTF. The DNA for the CDR3 is TGTGCCAGTAGTGAGATCTACAGGGGGTCAAGCACCTTC.

In its sample, this clonotype was seen many times. This chain joins TRBV12-3 or TRBV12-4 and TRBJ1-1; a weak D match, TRBD1 (6 bases). The CDR3 totals 12 residues. The V gene lost 7 bases and the J gene lost 10 bases, with 16 bases spanning the gap. The CDR3 nucleotides are TGTGCCAGCACCGCGACAGGCTCGGGAGCTTTCTTT. It encodes CASTATGSGAFF.

About this clonotype: This clone may be a read error of a much larger clone one base away. The rearrangement uses TRBV30 and TRBJ1-5, with 9 bases fitting TRBD1. Trimming at V came to 0 bases and at J to 2 bases, leaving 5 bases not matched to a gene. The CDR3 has 16 amino acids. Germline-derived CDR1 and CDR2 are GTSNPN and SVGIG (reference sequence). DNA for the CDR3: TGTGCCTGGAGTGTATGGACAGGGGTAGGCAATCAGCCCCAGCATTTT. Protein: CAWSVWTGVGNQPQHF. The whole variable domain, filled in from reference TRBV30 and TRBJ1-5, reads SQTIHQWPATLVQPVGSPLSLECTVEGTSNPNLYWYRQAAGRGLQLLFYSVGIGQISSEVPQNLSASRPQDRQFILSSKKLLLSDSGFYLCAWSVWTGVGNQPQHFGDGTRLSIL.

This rearrangement joins TRBV3-1 to TRBJ2-1; possible D gene TRBD2, 6 bases. Germline-derived CDR1 and CDR2 are LGHDT and YNNKEL (reference sequence). The CDR3 contains 16 residues. Trimming took off 3 bases at V and 6 bases at J, with 18 bases between the two ends. The CDR3 DNA follows: TGTGCCAGCAGCCACACCGGGACTGGGATCTTCAATGAGCAGTTCTTC. It encodes CASSHTGTGIFNEQFF.

This clonotype was detected ten times or more. The rearrangement joins TRBV2 to TRBJ1-2; 7 bases map to TRBD1. V lost 7 bases to trimming and J lost 5 bases; unmatched junction nucleotides: 4. Germline CDR1 SNHLY, CDR2 FYNNEI. This CDR3 contains 12 residues. The chain's CDR3 is CASKDRKYGYTF. CDR3 nucleotides: TGTGCCAGCAAGGACAGGAAATATGGCTACACCTTC.

This clonotype was detected ten times or more. The chain carries TRBV6-5 and TRBJ1-1; no definite D call. The CDR3 runs 10 residues. With 10 bases removed from V and 8 bases from J, the gap between germline ends came to 11 bases. In germline, CDR1 is MNHEY, CDR2 SVGAGI. The CDR3 nucleotides are TGTGCCACCTGGGCAGCCGAAGCTTTCTTT. Residues: CATWAAEAFF.

The chain couples TRBV3-1 to TRBJ2-2; D gene ambiguous. The CDR3 is 15 residues long. The V gene's germline CDR1 is LGHDT and CDR2 YNNKEL (reference sequence). Trimming took 1 base from V and 5 from J, leaving 11 bases between them. The chain's CDR3 is CASSQGGVKTGELFF. The CDR3 DNA sequence: TGTGCCAGCAGCCAAGGCGGTGTAAAAACCGGGGAGCTGTTTTTT.